This TCR beta chain was captured in a study of T cells in Graves' hyperthyroidism and ophthalmopathy. Study-level information: Peripheral blood sampling occurred at initial diagnosis, before any treatment.

The CDR3 runs 16 residues. CDR1 is KGHSH and CDR2 is LQKENI in the germline V gene. V lost 6 bases and J lost 3; bases outside the gene matches: 5. The blood sample was taken at first hyperthyroidism diagnosis, before any ophthalmopathy symptoms. At least ten counts were recorded for this clonotype. The antigen remains undetermined. Amplification of TCR beta CDR3 regions used RNA as the template. The HTBI primer set served for first-round RT-PCR of the TCR CDR3. TCRdb fed the multiplex PCR reads into MiXCR, producing one record per CDR3 protein. The data show around 250,000 distinct CDR3 sequences, roughly 15% seen once. Study findings and constraints: A model built on 13 V-J features separated ophthalmopathy from stable hyperthyroidism.

This clonotype originated in a woman in her thirties or forties with Graves' hyperthyroidism that later progressed to Graves' ophthalmopathy. This chain links TRBV18 with TRBJ2-1; 13 bases align to TRBD2. The sample comprised blood. The CDR3 is CASSGTSGIYYNEQFF. CDR3 sequence (DNA): TGTGCCAGCTCCGGGACTAGCGGGATATACTACAATGAGCAGTTCTTC. The complete variable domain, with remaining parts taken from reference TRBV18 and TRBJ2-1, reads NAGVMQNPRHLVRRRGQEARLRCSPMKGHSHVYWYRQLPEEGLKFMVYLQKENIIDESGMPKERFSAEFPKEGPSILRIQQVVRGDSAAYFCASSGTSGIYYNEQFFGPGTRLTVL.